These 5 T cell receptor beta chains were all obtained from the same sample, sequenced in a study of neoadjuvant nivolumab and ipilimumab in lung cancer. The table came from immunoSEQ multiplex PCR; TCRdb's copy has only in-frame clones and leaves some out. The sample lists roughly 34,000 clones; under 95% were seen once. The sample consisted of peripheral blood, taken after neoadjuvant nivolumab, alone or with ipilimumab, at or shortly before surgery. These receptors all come from an adult with non-small cell lung cancer.

The rearrangement uses TRBV4-1 and TRBJ2-7; 11 bases align to TRBD2. The germline V gene encodes CDR1 MGHRA and CDR2 YSYEKL. V lost 2 bases, J lost 2 bases, and 5 bases stayed unmatched. There are 16 residues in the CDR3. The CDR3 reads CASSQSIAGGPYEQYF. CDR3 nucleotides: TGCGCCAGCAGCCAATCCATAGCGGGAGGGCCCTACGAGCAGTACTTC.

The rearrangement joins TRBV5-8 to TRBJ2-1, with TRBD2 identical over 14 bases. After removal of 4 bases from V and 4 bases from J, the junction contained 13 bases not matched to a gene. CDR3 length: 19 residues. Germline CDR1 and CDR2: SGHTS and YDEGEE. The CDR3 sequence is CASSLVGLAGAPGYNEQFF. The CDR3 DNA sequence: TGTGCCAGCAGCCTGGTGGGACTAGCGGGAGCCCCCGGGTACAATGAGCAGTTCTTC.

The chain employs TRBV10-3 and TRBJ1-2; D gene unclear. V lost 7 bases and J lost 2, with 11 bases in between. This CDR3 spans 13 amino acids. CDR1 ENHRY and CDR2 SYGVKD come from the germline V gene. In nucleotides, the CDR3 is TGTGCCATCAACGAACCTCCCAACTATGGCTACACCTTC. This sequence encodes CAINEPPNYGYTF.

This rearrangement joins TRBV5-1 to TRBJ2-2; D is perhaps TRBD2 (5 bases). This CDR3 region has 13 residues. CDR1 SGHRS and CDR2 YFSETQ come from the germline V gene. Trimming left V 5 bases short and J 6 bases short, with 11 bases between. The CDR3 sequence is CASREAEAGELFF. Here the CDR3 DNA reads TGCGCCAGCAGGGAGGCCGAGGCCGGGGAGCTGTTTTTT. The entire variable domain, with the rest obtained from reference TRBV5-1 and TRBJ2-2, is as follows: KAGVTQTPRYLIKTRGQQVTLSCSPISGHRSVSWYQQTPGQGLQFLFEYFSETQRNKGNFPGRFSGRQFSNSRSEMNVSTLELGDSALYLCASREAEAGELFFGEGSRLTVL.

V is TRBV19 and J is TRBJ1-5; no clear D. This CDR3 has 14 amino acids. Germline V gene sequence: CDR1 LNHDA, CDR2 SQIVND (reference sequence). V dropped 7 bases and J dropped 7 bases, with 17 bases sitting between them. CDR3 bases: TGTGCCAGTAATTTCATACGGCGGGGACAGCCCCAGCATTTT. Translated: CASNFIRRGQPQHF.